The clone carrying this T cell receptor (beta chain) was observed a few times. Its antigen remains unidentified. TCRdb itself ran the 5' RACE reads through MiXCR, one entry per CDR3 protein. The sample lists hundreds of thousands of distinct CDR3 sequences, roughly 8% occurring once. This sample stems from a study of identical twins. The study, taken as a whole, reports: Beta out-of-frame sequences displayed a weaker excess of sharing between twins. Analyses of zero insertions could be partly confounded by invariant MAIT and iNKT cells. Out-of-frame alpha sequences shared between twins exhibited an excess of low generation probability.

The CDR3 has 15 amino acids. V gave up 0 bases and J gave up 4 bases, with 15 bases separating them. In germline, CDR1 is DFQATT, CDR2 SNEGSKA (reference sequence). This sample also belongs to another study, concerning yellow fever vaccine responses in identical twins.

This clonotype was obtained from a woman aged 18-29 years in good health. The J gene is TRBJ1-1, the V gene TRBV20-1; D is undetermined. The specimen sequenced was PBMCs. The CDR3 nucleotides read TGCAGTGCTAGAGAGACCCCCACAAGCGCCACTGAAGCTTTCTTT. It is translated as CSARETPTSATEAFF.